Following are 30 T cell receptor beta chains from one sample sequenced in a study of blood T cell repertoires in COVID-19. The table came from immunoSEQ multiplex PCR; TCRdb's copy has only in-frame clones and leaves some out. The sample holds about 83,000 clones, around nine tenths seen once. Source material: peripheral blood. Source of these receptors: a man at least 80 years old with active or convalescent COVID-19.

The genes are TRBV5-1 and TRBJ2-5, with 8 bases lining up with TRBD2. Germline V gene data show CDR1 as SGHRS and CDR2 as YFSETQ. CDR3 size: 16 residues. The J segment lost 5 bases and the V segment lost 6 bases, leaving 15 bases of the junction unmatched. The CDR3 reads CASTPGGGRPRETQYF. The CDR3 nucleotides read TGCGCCAGCACCCCTGGGGGCGGGAGGCCACGGGAGACCCAGTACTTC.

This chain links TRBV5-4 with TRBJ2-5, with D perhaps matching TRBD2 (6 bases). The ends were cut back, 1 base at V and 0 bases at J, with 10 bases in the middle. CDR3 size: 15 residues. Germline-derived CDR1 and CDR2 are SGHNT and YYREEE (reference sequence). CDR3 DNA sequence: TGTGCCAGCAGCTTGAGAGGCGGGGACCAAGAGACCCAGTACTTC. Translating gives CASSLRGGDQETQYF.

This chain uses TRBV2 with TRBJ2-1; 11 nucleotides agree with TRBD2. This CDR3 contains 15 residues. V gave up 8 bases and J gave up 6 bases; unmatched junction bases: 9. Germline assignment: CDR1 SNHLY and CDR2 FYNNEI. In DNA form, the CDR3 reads TGTGCCAGCGGGGCTAGCGGGGGGAACTTCAATGAGCAGTTCTTC. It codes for CASGASGGNFNEQFF.

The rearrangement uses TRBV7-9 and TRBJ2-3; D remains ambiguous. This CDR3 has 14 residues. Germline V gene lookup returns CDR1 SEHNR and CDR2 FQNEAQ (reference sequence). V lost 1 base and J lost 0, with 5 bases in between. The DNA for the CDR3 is TGTGCCAGCAGCTTAGTCGGGAGCACAGATACGCAGTATTTT. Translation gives CASSLVGSTDTQYF.

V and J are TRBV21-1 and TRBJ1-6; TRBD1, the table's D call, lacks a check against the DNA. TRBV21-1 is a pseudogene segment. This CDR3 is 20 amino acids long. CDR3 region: CASSNGEQGLKSSYNSPLHF. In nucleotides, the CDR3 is TGTGCCAGCAGCAATGGAGAACAGGGGCTCAAGAGCTCCTATAATTCACCCCTCCACTTT.

CDR3 in DNA: TGTGCCAGTATGCGGGGGGCGTATTCACCCCTCCACTTT. As protein: CASMRGAYSPLHF. The genes are TRBV19 and TRBJ1-6; D is perhaps TRBD1 (6 bases). The germline V gene encodes CDR1 LNHDA and CDR2 SQIVND (reference sequence). V lost 7 bases and J lost 8, with 12 bases in between. This CDR3 is 13 amino acids long.

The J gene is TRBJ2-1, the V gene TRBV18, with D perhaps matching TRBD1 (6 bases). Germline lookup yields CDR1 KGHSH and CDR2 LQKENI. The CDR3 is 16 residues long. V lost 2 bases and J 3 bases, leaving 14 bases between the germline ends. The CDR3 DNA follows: TGTGCCAGCTCACCAAACGCGAACAGGGTCTACAATGAGCAGTTCTTC. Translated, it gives CASSPNANRVYNEQFF.

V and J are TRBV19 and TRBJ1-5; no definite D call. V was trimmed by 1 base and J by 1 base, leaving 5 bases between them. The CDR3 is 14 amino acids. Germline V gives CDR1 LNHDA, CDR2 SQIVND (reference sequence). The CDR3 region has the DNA TGTGCCAGTAGTATAGTTGGCAGCAATCAGCCCCAGCATTTT. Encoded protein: CASSIVGSNQPQHF.

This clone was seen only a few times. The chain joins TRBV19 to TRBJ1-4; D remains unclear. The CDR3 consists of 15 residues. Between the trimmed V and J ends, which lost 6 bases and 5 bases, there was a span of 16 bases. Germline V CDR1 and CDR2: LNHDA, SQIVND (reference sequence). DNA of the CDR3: TGTGCCAGTAGCCTGGACCGGGAACAGAATGAAAAACTGTTTTTT. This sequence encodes CASSLDREQNEKLFF.

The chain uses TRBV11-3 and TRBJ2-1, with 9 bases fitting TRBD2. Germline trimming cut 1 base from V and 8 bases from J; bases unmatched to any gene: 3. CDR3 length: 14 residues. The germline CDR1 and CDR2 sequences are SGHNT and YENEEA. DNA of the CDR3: TGTGCCAGCAGCTTAGGCGGGAGGGTAGATGAGCAGTTCTTC. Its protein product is CASSLGGRVDEQFF.

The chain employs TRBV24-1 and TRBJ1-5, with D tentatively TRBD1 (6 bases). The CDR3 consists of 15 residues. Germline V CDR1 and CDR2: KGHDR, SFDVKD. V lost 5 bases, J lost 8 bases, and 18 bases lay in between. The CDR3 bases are TGTGCCACCAGTGGGAAACAGGGCTATTGGGAGCCCCAGCATTTT. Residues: CATSGKQGYWEPQHF.

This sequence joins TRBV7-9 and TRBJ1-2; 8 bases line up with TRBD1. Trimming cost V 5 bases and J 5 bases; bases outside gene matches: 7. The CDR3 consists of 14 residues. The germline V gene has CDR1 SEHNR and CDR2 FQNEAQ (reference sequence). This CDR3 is CASSADRGGYGYTF. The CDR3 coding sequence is TGTGCCAGCAGCGCCGACAGGGGAGGGTATGGCTACACCTTC.

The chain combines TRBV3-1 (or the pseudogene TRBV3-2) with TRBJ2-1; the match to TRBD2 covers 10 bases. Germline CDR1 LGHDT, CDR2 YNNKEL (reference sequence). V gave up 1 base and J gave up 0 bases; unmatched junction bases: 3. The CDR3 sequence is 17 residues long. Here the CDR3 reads CASSQAASGSSYNEQFF. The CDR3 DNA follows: TGTGCCAGCAGCCAAGCGGCTAGCGGGAGCTCCTACAATGAGCAGTTCTTC.

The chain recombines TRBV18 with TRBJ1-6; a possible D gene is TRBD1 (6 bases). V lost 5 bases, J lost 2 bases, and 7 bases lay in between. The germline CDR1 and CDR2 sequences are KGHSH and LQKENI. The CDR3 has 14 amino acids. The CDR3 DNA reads TGTGCCAGCTCAAGGGACACCTATAATTCACCCCTCCACTTT. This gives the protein CASSRDTYNSPLHF.

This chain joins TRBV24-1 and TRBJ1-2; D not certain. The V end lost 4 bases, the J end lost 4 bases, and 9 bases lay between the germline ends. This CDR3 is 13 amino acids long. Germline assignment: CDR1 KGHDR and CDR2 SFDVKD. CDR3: CATSEDTTYGYTF. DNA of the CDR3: TGTGCCACCAGTGAAGACACGACCTATGGCTACACCTTC.

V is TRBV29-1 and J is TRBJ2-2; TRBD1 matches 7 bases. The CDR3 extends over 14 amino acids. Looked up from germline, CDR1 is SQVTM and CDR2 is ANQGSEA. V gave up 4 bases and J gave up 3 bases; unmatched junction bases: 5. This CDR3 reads CSVVGQADTGELFF. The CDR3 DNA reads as TGCAGCGTTGTTGGACAGGCAGACACCGGGGAGCTGTTTTTT.

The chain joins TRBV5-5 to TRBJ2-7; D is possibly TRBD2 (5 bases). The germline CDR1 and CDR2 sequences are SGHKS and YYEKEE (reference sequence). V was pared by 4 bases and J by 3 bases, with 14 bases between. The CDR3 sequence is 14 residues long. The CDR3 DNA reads TGTGCCAGCAGCCCGAATTCGGGATACTACGAGCAGTACGTC. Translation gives CASSPNSGYYEQYV.

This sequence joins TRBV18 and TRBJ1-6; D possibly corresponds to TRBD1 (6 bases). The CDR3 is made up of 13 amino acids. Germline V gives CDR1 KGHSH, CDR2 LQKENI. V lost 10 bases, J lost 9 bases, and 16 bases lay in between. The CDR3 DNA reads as TGTGCCACGGCTGAGGACAGTTTTTCACCCCTCCACTTT. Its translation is CATAEDSFSPLHF. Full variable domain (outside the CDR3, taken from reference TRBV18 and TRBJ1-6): NAGVMQNPRHLVRRRGQEARLRCSPMKGHSHVYWYRQLPEEGLKFMVYLQKENIIDESGMPKERFSAEFPKEGPSILRIQQVVRGDSAAYFCATAEDSFSPLHFGNGTRLTVT.

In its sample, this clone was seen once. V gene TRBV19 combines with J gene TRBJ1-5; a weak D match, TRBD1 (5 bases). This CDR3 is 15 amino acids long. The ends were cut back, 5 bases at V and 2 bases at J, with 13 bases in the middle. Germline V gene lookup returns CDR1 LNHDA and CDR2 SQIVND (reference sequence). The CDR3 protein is CASSPRDSGNQPQHF. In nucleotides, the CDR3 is TGTGCCAGTAGTCCTCGGGACTCGGGCAATCAGCCCCAGCATTTT.

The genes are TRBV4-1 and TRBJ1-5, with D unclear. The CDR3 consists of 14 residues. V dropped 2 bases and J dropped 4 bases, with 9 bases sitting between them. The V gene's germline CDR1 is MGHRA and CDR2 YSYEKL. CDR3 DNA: TGCGCCAGCAGCCAAAGGACTGGAAATCAGCCCCAGCATTTT. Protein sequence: CASSQRTGNQPQHF.

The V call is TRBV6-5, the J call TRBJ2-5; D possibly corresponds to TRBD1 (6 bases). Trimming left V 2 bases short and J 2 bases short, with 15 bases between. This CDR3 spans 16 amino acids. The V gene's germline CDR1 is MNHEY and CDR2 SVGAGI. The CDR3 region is CASSYGLITGQETQYF. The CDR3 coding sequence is TGTGCCAGCAGTTACGGTTTGATAACAGGGCAAGAGACCCAGTACTTC.

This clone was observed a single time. The CDR3 protein is CASSFPGGLGPEAFF. In nucleotides, the CDR3 is TGTGCCAGCAGCTTCCCTGGCGGACTAGGGCCTGAAGCTTTCTTT. The V gene is TRBV11-2, the J gene TRBJ1-1; D remains unclear. V lost 3 bases, J lost 6 bases, and 17 bases lay in between. The germline V gene encodes CDR1 SGHAT and CDR2 FQNNGV. The CDR3 covers 15 residues.

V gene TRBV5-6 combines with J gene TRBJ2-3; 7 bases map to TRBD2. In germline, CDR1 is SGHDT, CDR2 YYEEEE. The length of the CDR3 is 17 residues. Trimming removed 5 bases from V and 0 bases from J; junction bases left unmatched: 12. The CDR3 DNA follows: TGTGCCAGCAGTAAGAGGCTTGCGGGGGATAGCACAGATACGCAGTATTTT. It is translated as CASSKRLAGDSTDTQYF.

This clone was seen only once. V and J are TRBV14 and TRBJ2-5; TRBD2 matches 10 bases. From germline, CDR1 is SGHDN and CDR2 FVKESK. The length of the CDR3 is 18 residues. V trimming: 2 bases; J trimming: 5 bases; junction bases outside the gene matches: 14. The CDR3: CASSQYSRASGSLETQYF. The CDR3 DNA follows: TGTGCCAGCAGCCAATATTCCAGGGCTAGCGGGAGCTTGGAGACCCAGTACTTC.

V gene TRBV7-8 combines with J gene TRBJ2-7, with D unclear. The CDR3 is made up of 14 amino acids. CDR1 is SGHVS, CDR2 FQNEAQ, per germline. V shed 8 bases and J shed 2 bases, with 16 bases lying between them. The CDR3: CASGNGGRTYEQYV. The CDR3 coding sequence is TGTGCCAGCGGTAACGGCGGCAGAACCTACGAGCAGTACGTC.

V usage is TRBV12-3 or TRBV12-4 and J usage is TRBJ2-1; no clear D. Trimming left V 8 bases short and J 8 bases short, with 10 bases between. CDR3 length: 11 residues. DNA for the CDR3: TGTGCCAGCTTAAGGAGTGATGAGCAGTTCTTC. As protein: CASLRSDEQFF.

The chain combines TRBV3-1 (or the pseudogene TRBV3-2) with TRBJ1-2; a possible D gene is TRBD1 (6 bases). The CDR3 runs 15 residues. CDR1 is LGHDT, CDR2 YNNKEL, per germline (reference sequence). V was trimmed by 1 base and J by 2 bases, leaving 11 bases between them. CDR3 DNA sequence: TGTGCCAGCAGCCAAGTCGGGACACCGAACTATGGCTACACCTTC. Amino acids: CASSQVGTPNYGYTF.

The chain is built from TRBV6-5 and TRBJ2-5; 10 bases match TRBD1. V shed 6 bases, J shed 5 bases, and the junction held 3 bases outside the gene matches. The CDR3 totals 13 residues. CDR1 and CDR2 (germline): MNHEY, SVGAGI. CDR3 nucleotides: TGTGCCAGCAGGACAGGGGGCGAGGAGACCCAGTACTTC. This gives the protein CASRTGGEETQYF.

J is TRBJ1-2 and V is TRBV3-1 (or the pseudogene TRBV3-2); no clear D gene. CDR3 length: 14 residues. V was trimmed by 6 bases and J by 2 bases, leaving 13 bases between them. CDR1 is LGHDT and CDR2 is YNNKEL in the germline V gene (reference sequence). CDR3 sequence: CASSRPPGNYGYTF. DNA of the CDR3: TGTGCCAGCAGTCGGCCCCCCGGGAACTATGGCTACACCTTC.

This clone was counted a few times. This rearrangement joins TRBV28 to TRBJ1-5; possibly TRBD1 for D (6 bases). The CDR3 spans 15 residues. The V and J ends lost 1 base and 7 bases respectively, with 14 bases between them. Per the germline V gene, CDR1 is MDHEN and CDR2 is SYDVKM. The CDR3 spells CASSLYSGEGQPQHF. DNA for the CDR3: TGTGCCAGCAGTTTATACTCAGGGGAAGGACAGCCCCAGCATTTT.